The 26 T cell receptor beta chains given below trace back to one sample, sequenced in a study of relationships among human T cell subsets (dated by TCRdb to the early 2010s). Receptors were amplified or captured by multiplex PCR. Sequencing took place on a 454 GS FLX. Semiquantitative ARM-PCR was used to amplify the TCR alpha and beta CDR3 regions from mRNA. ARM-PCR used tagged nested gene-specific primers, after which communal superprimers carried out exponential amplification. Starting from the raw public reads, TCRdb applied fastp trimming at Q25, assembled clones with MiXCR and retained in-frame beta chains. All rows with the same CDR3 protein become a single entry with the most common DNA and genes. The sample records under 5,500 distinct CDR3 sequences, around 75% of which are singletons. The top ten constitute approximately 30% of the sample. The material sequenced was total T cells sorted from blood. The cell subset or site label, as the study defines it: CD3+ T cells in general. All receptors derive from a man aged 35 to 55 in good health.

The gene calls are TRBV4-1 and TRBJ1-2; 12 nucleotides line up with TRBD1. Trimming removed 4 bases from V and 8 bases from J; junction bases left unmatched: 17. This CDR3 is built from 18 residues. From germline, CDR1 is MGHRA and CDR2 YSYEKL. The CDR3 reads CASSPLLQAGQGAGGYTF. CDR3 sequence (DNA): TGCGCCAGCAGCCCCCTATTGCAGGCGGGACAGGGGGCGGGAGGCTACACCTTC.

The chain couples TRBV29-1 to TRBJ2-7, with a possible D match to TRBD1 (5 bases). CDR3 length: 15 amino acids. Trimming cost V 0 bases and J 6 bases, with 18 bases left between them. CDR1 is SQVTM, CDR2 ANQGSEA, per germline. Here the CDR3 reads CSVEDRSGFGIEQYF. The CDR3 nucleotides are TGCAGCGTTGAAGATCGGTCAGGGTTCGGCATCGAGCAGTACTTC.

V and J are TRBV5-6 and TRBJ1-2; perhaps TRBD1 as D (5 bases). This CDR3 has 16 amino acids. V lost 0 bases and J lost 4, with 16 bases in between. The germline CDR1 and CDR2 sequences are SGHDT and YYEEEE. CDR3 sequence (DNA): TGTGCCAGCAGCTTGGGACCGGGACGGCCGGTCTATGGCTACACCTTC. Translation: CASSLGPGRPVYGYTF.

The rearrangement uses TRBV7-6 and TRBJ2-1; tentative D call: TRBD1 (6 bases). V lost 1 base and J 6 bases, leaving 13 bases between the germline ends. Germline V gene data show CDR1 as SGHVS and CDR2 as FNYEAQ. The CDR3 is 15 amino acids. The CDR3 here is CASSLGQGSSNEQFF. CDR3 DNA: TGTGCCAGCAGCTTAGGGCAGGGGTCGAGCAATGAGCAGTTCTTC.

The CDR3 protein is CASSARTSGEEQFF. Here the CDR3 DNA reads TGTGCCAGCAGCGCTCGGACTAGCGGGGAGGAGCAGTTCTTC. V usage is TRBV7-8 and J usage is TRBJ2-1; 12 positions agree with TRBD2. V trimming: 5 bases; J trimming: 10 bases; junction bases outside the gene matches: 6. Per the germline V gene, CDR1 is SGHVS and CDR2 is FQNEAQ. The CDR3 runs to 14 residues.

The chain couples TRBV6-6 to TRBJ2-7; D may be TRBD1 (6 bases). The CDR3 contains 16 residues. The germline gives CDR1 MNHNY, CDR2 SVGAGI (reference sequence). V was trimmed by 5 bases and J by 0 bases, leaving 17 bases between them. The CDR3 nucleotides read TGTGCCAGCAGTCAGACAGGTTTTGTTGGCTCCTACGAGCAGTACTTC. It is translated as CASSQTGFVGSYEQYF.

This clonotype was seen more than once but under ten times. The chain is built from TRBV20-1 and TRBJ2-5; 10 nucleotides match TRBD2. Germline lookup yields CDR1 DFQATT and CDR2 SNEGSKA (reference sequence). V lost 6 bases, J lost 1 base, and 5 bases stayed unmatched. This CDR3 comprises 14 residues. The CDR3 is CSAGTSAIQETQYF. CDR3 bases: TGCAGTGCCGGGACTAGCGCGATCCAAGAGACCCAGTACTTC.

The chain combines TRBV28 with TRBJ1-1, with D possibly TRBD1 on 5 matching bases. Germline V CDR1 and CDR2: MDHEN, SYDVKM. Trimming took 2 bases from V and 4 from J, leaving 11 bases between them. The CDR3 has 14 amino acids. CDR3 sequence (DNA): TGTGCCAGCAGTTTAGGGGACGGCAGCACTGAAGCTTTCTTT. Translated: CASSLGDGSTEAFF.

The J gene is TRBJ2-3, the V gene TRBV29-1; D call uncertain. The germline gives CDR1 SQVTM, CDR2 ANQGSEA. Trimming cost V 5 bases and J 4 bases, with 16 bases left between them. The CDR3 runs 14 residues. This CDR3 is CSVFLVILADTQYF. Here the CDR3 DNA reads TGCAGCGTTTTCCTCGTAATCCTAGCAGATACGCAGTATTTT.

The chain has TRBV11-2 and TRBJ2-7; the D gene is possibly TRBD1 (6 bases). Germline lookup yields CDR1 SGHAT and CDR2 FQNNGV. This CDR3 region has 14 residues. V was clipped by 5 bases and J by 6 bases, with 17 bases between them. CDR3 nucleotides: TGTGCCAGCAGCGCAGACGCGAACAGGGCCGAGCAGTACTTC. It codes for CASSADANRAEQYF. Variable domain in full (rest from reference TRBV11-2 and TRBJ2-7): EAGVAQSPRYKIIEKRQSVAFWCNPISGHATLYWYQQILGQGPKLLIQFQNNGVVDDSQLPKDRFSAERLKGVDSTLKIQPAKLEDSAVYLCASSADANRAEQYFGPGTRLTVT.

This clonotype has only one observation. The J gene is TRBJ1-2, the V gene TRBV30; 12 bases agree with TRBD1. The J segment lost 5 bases and the V segment lost 7 bases, leaving 5 bases of the junction unmatched. The CDR3 spans 13 residues. Per the germline V gene, CDR1 is GTSNPN and CDR2 is SVGIG (reference sequence). Here the CDR3 reads CASGTGGWYGYTF. The CDR3 bases are TGTGCCTCTGGGACAGGGGGCTGGTATGGCTACACCTTC.

The V call is TRBV7-9, the J call TRBJ1-2; D is undetermined. From germline, CDR1 is SEHNR and CDR2 FQNEAQ (reference sequence). Deletions cut 11 bases from V and 0 bases from J, with 13 bases between. The CDR3 spans 13 residues. CDR3 nucleotide sequence: TGTGCCTTGCGGGCGCTAGCTAACTATGGCTACACCTTC. As protein: CALRALANYGYTF.

V and J are TRBV20-1 and TRBJ1-4; D is uncertain. V was clipped by 4 bases and J by 6 bases, with 18 bases between them. Germline CDR1 DFQATT, CDR2 SNEGSKA (reference sequence). The CDR3 spans 15 residues. This CDR3 reads CSAMSLPGGDEKLFF. CDR3 sequence (DNA): TGCAGTGCTATGTCTCTTCCGGGCGGAGATGAAAAACTGTTTTTT.

The V gene is TRBV5-4, the J gene TRBJ2-7, with D tentatively TRBD2 (5 bases). CDR3 size: 13 residues. Germline V gives CDR1 SGHNT, CDR2 YYREEE (reference sequence). With 2 bases removed from V and 7 bases from J, the gap between germline ends came to 13 bases. The CDR3 DNA reads as TGTGCCAGCAGCTTAGTTCTCAGGAGGGAGCAGTACTTC. This encodes CASSLVLRREQYF.

J is TRBJ1-1 and V is TRBV20-1, with a tentative D call TRBD1 (5 bases). Per the germline V gene, CDR1 is DFQATT and CDR2 is SNEGSKA (reference sequence). The CDR3 extends over 15 amino acids. V shed 5 bases and J shed 0 bases, with 16 bases lying between them. CDR3 sequence reads: CSAPGASEVNTEAFF. CDR3 bases: TGCAGTGCTCCTGGGGCGTCCGAAGTGAACACTGAAGCTTTCTTT.

V usage is TRBV6-5 and J usage is TRBJ2-5, with 8 bases aligning to TRBD2. This CDR3 spans 16 amino acids. The V and J ends lost 6 bases and 4 bases, in that order; junction bases with no gene match: 13. Germline V lookup: CDR1 MNHEY, CDR2 SVGAGI. The CDR3 protein is CASSVDGTRRVETQYF. As DNA, the CDR3 is TGTGCCAGCAGCGTCGACGGGACTAGAAGGGTAGAGACCCAGTACTTC.

V gene TRBV6-6 combines with J gene TRBJ2-7; 13 nucleotides line up with TRBD2. Germline CDR1 reads MNHNY; CDR2 reads SVGAGI (reference sequence). The CDR3 spans 16 residues. V dropped 2 bases and J dropped 0; count of bases not matched to a gene: 1. In DNA form, the CDR3 reads TGTGCCAGCAGTTACGGACTAGCGGGAGTCTCCTACGAGCAGTACTTC. Translation: CASSYGLAGVSYEQYF.

The rearrangement joins TRBV28 to TRBJ2-1, with D tentatively TRBD1 or TRBD2 (5 bases each). Trimming stripped 4 bases from V and 3 bases from J, with 16 bases between. Germline CDR1 reads MDHEN; CDR2 reads SYDVKM. The CDR3 has 16 amino acids. The CDR3 protein is CASSSGDRRVYNEQFF. CDR3 coding DNA: TGTGCCAGCAGTTCCGGGGACCGCCGGGTCTACAATGAGCAGTTCTTC.

Only a few counts were recorded for this clonotype. This sequence joins TRBV7-8 and TRBJ1-4; perhaps TRBD1 as D (6 bases). V was trimmed by 4 bases and J by 4 bases, leaving 22 bases between them. In germline, CDR1 is SGHVS, CDR2 FQNEAQ. The CDR3 runs to 18 residues. For the CDR3, the DNA is TGTGCCAGCAGCTCCCTAGACAGGAGCTGGTACCTTAATGAAAAACTGTTTTTT. Amino acids: CASSSLDRSWYLNEKLFF.

This chain joins TRBV7-2 and TRBJ2-1, with 11 bases fitting TRBD2. V dropped 5 bases and J dropped 1; count of bases not matched to a gene: 7. The CDR3 is 17 amino acids. Per the germline V gene, CDR1 is SGHTA and CDR2 is FQGNSA. The CDR3 bases are TGTGCCAGCAGCACACGGGGACTAGCGGTTTCCTACAATGAGCAGTTCTTC. As protein: CASSTRGLAVSYNEQFF. The whole variable domain, filled in from reference TRBV7-2 and TRBJ2-1, reads GAGVSQSPSNKVTEKGKDVELRCDPISGHTALYWYRQSLGQGLEFLIYFQGNSAPDKSGLPSDRFSAERTGGSVSTLTIQRTQQEDSAVYLCASSTRGLAVSYNEQFFGPGTRLTVL.

The chain links TRBV6-5 to TRBJ1-2, with unresolved D. From germline, CDR1 is MNHEY and CDR2 SVGAGI. The CDR3 runs 12 residues. V lost 7 bases to trimming and J lost 5 bases, with 11 bases between them. CDR3 region: CASTHRGYGYTF. CDR3 nucleotides: TGTGCCAGCACCCACCGGGGATATGGCTACACCTTC.

This chain links TRBV10-1 with TRBJ2-3; D uncertain. This CDR3 comprises 12 residues. Germline V CDR1 and CDR2: WNHNN, SYGVQD (reference sequence). Trimming left V 5 bases short and J 5 bases short, with 8 bases between. The CDR3: CASSPTGDTQYF. CDR3 DNA: TGCGCCAGCAGTCCCACGGGAGATACGCAGTATTTT.

The V and J genes are TRBV20-1 and TRBJ2-3; D might be TRBD2 (5 bases). Germline V lookup: CDR1 DFQATT, CDR2 SNEGSKA (reference sequence). CDR3 size: 16 residues. With 5 bases removed from V and 0 bases from J, the gap between germline ends came to 18 bases. This CDR3 reads CSASPPLAASTDTQYF. CDR3 nucleotide sequence: TGCAGTGCTTCTCCCCCTCTAGCAGCTAGCACAGATACGCAGTATTTT.

The chain is built from TRBV7-9 and TRBJ2-5, with D perhaps matching TRBD2 (5 bases). CDR3 length equals 14 residues. Germline CDR1 reads SEHNR; CDR2 reads FQNEAQ (reference sequence). V lost 5 bases and J 5 bases, leaving 15 bases between the germline ends. CDR3: CASSDGIVPETQYF. As DNA, the CDR3 is TGTGCCAGCAGCGACGGGATAGTTCCTGAGACCCAGTACTTC.

A few counts support this clonotype. The V and J genes are TRBV5-1 and TRBJ1-1; a possible D gene is TRBD1 (6 bases). Germline CDR1 is SGHRS and CDR2 is YFSETQ. Trimming cost V 3 bases and J 2 bases, with 11 bases left between them. The CDR3 contains 14 residues. CDR3 sequence reads: CASSSTGANTEAFF. DNA of the CDR3: TGCGCCAGCAGCTCGACAGGTGCCAACACTGAAGCTTTCTTT. Variable domain in full (rest from reference TRBV5-1 and TRBJ1-1): KAGVTQTPRYLIKTRGQQVTLSCSPISGHRSVSWYQQTPGQGLQFLFEYFSETQRNKGNFPGRFSGRQFSNSRSEMNVSTLELGDSALYLCASSSTGANTEAFFGQGTRLTVV.

The chain employs TRBV6-5 and TRBJ1-2, with D tentatively TRBD1 (5 bases). Germline CDR1 MNHEY, CDR2 SVGAGI. Trimming pared 6 bases from V and 3 bases from J, leaving 11 bases between. This CDR3 has 13 residues. CDR3 nucleotide sequence: TGTGCCAGCAGCCCCGGGGCGGACTATGGCTACACCTTC. Translated: CASSPGADYGYTF.